The sequence of this T cell receptor beta chain was determined in a study of a mutant IDH1 vaccine in newly diagnosed glioma. On the study more broadly: Before enrollment, patients got radiotherapy alone, temozolomide alone, or mostly the combination. Study-level points and caveats: The vaccine induced immune responses, and these occurred in around 93% of patients. Apparently unrelated to pseudoprogression were changes in the top peripheral T cell clonotypes.

V was clipped by 1 base and J by 2 bases, with 13 bases between them. CDR1 is SGHAT and CDR2 is FQNNGV in the germline V gene. The CDR3 is 16 amino acids. Time point in this sample: baseline, week 1 (first vaccination visit). The treatment is: pre-vaccination baseline after standard-of-care therapy. Donor diagnoses consisted of new WHO grade 3 or 4 IDH1-mutant, ATRX-lost astrocytomas. In the case of this clone: Its antigen remains unidentified.

This table comes from immunoSEQ multiplex PCR, and its TCRdb copy is limited to in-frame clones, with some not included. This sample has roughly 70,000 clones, with 80% to 90% found just once. The rearrangement links TRBV11-2 to TRBJ2-3; tentative D call: TRBD2 (5 bases). The sequence was collected from a man aged 30 to 45 with glioma. The sample here was PBMCs, taken from a glioma patient treated with radiotherapy, temozolomide or both. This CDR3 is CASSLVTAGPTDTQYF. CDR3 bases: TGTGCCAGCAGCTTAGTTACCGCGGGCCCCACAGATACGCAGTATTTT.